These 23 T cell receptor beta chains were all obtained from the same sample, sequenced in a study of cytomegalovirus exposure and HLA in healthy donors. The PCR employed 60 Vbeta primers together with 13 Jbeta primers. This table comes from immunoSEQ multiplex PCR, and its TCRdb copy is limited to in-frame clones, with some not included. The sample lists approximately 83,000 clones; 70% to 90% were seen once. Sequencing used PBMCs. Source of these receptors: a man in his late teens or twenties in good health and CMV-seronegative.

This CDR3 is CASSVGQSNQPQHF. CDR3 coding DNA: TGTGCCAGTAGTGTGGGACAGAGCAATCAGCCCCAGCATTTT. The genes are TRBV19 and TRBJ1-5; the match to TRBD1 covers 7 bases. The V gene end was trimmed by 5 bases and the J gene end by 1 base; junction bases not matched to a gene: 2. This CDR3 has 14 amino acids. The germline V gene encodes CDR1 LNHDA and CDR2 SQIVND (reference sequence).

The chain uses TRBV11-2 and TRBJ1-5; perhaps TRBD1 as D (6 bases). CDR1 is SGHAT, CDR2 FQNNGV, per germline. The CDR3 runs 15 residues. With 5 bases removed from V and 0 bases from J, the gap between germline ends came to 11 bases. This CDR3 is CASSTGQYSNQPQHF. The CDR3 nucleotides are TGTGCCAGCAGCACCGGACAGTATAGCAATCAGCCCCAGCATTTT.

The J gene is TRBJ2-1, the V gene TRBV6-1; TRBD1 matches 9 bases. This CDR3 has 15 amino acids. Germline values: CDR1 MNHNS, CDR2 SASEGT. The V and J ends lost 4 bases and 2 bases, in that order; junction bases with no gene match: 3. As DNA, the CDR3 is TGTGCCAGCAGTGCGGGACAGGGCCCCTACAATGAGCAGTTCTTC. It specifies CASSAGQGPYNEQFF.

This rearrangement joins TRBV10-3 to TRBJ1-1; TRBD1 might be the D (5 bases). This CDR3 comprises 13 residues. Deletions cut 6 bases from V and 0 bases from J, with 8 bases between. Germline V gene lookup returns CDR1 ENHRY and CDR2 SYGVKD. The CDR3: CAISGHLNTEAFF. The CDR3 DNA reads as TGTGCCATCAGCGGACACTTGAACACTGAAGCTTTCTTT.

The chain recombines TRBV7-8 with TRBJ2-7, with a possible D match to TRBD1 (6 bases). Germline-derived CDR1 and CDR2 are SGHVS and FQNEAQ. V lost 0 bases, J lost 4 bases, and 10 bases lay in between. This CDR3 contains 14 residues. The CDR3 region has the DNA TGTGCCAGCAGCTTAGCGGAACAGGGATACGAGCAGTACTTC. This sequence encodes CASSLAEQGYEQYF.

The V and J genes are TRBV6-1 and TRBJ2-2, with TRBD1 as a possible D gene (6 bases). This CDR3 has 16 residues. Germline V lookup: CDR1 MNHNS, CDR2 SASEGT. V lost 1 base, J lost 5 bases, and 14 bases lay in between. CDR3 DNA: TGTGCCAGCAGTGAAGTCCCGGGACACCCTACCGGGGAGCTGTTTTTT. Translation: CASSEVPGHPTGELFF.

In nucleotides, the CDR3 is TGTGCCAGCAGCGTAAGGACAGGGGTAAACACCGGGGAGCTGTTTTTT. The encoded protein is CASSVRTGVNTGELFF. The rearrangement joins TRBV11-3 to TRBJ2-2, with 9 positions matching TRBD1. CDR3 size: 16 residues. CDR1 and CDR2 (germline): SGHNT, YENEEA. J gave up 2 bases and V 5 bases, and 6 bases lay outside the gene matches.

The gene calls are TRBV30 and TRBJ1-2, with TRBD1 matching 7 bases. Germline CDR1 reads GTSNPN; CDR2 reads SVGIG (reference sequence). This CDR3 has 14 amino acids. V was clipped by 3 bases and J by 4 bases; unmatched bases: 8. The CDR3 coding sequence is TGTGCCTGGAGACATGGGGACAGAGCCTATGGCTACACCTTC. This codes for CAWRHGDRAYGYTF.

This rearrangement joins TRBV6-5 to TRBJ2-7; 8 nucleotides match TRBD1. CDR3 length: 15 residues. The V gene's germline CDR1 is MNHEY and CDR2 SVGAGI. Trimming at V came to 6 bases and at J to 2 bases, leaving 9 bases not matched to a gene. The CDR3 DNA is TGTGCCAGCAGATGGGGGACAGGTGAGACCTACGAGCAGTACTTC. Amino acids: CASRWGTGETYEQYF.

V is TRBV29-1 and J is TRBJ1-2, with TRBD1 as a possible D gene (5 bases). Deletions cut 3 bases from V and 6 bases from J, with 20 bases between. The germline V gene encodes CDR1 SQVTM and CDR2 ANQGSEA. The CDR3 runs 15 residues. The CDR3 coding sequence is TGCAGCGTTGACGGGCTGGACAAGGACCTGAATGGCTACACCTTC. Translated: CSVDGLDKDLNGYTF. The complete variable domain, with remaining parts taken from reference TRBV29-1 and TRBJ1-2, reads SAVISQKPSRDICQRGTSLTIQCQVDSQVTMMFWYRQQPGQSLTLIATANQGSEATYESGFVIDKFPISRPNLTFSTLTVSNMSPEDSSIYLCSVDGLDKDLNGYTFGSGTRLTVV.

The chain has TRBV19 and TRBJ1-2; TRBD1 matches at 9 bases. The length of the CDR3 is 15 residues. Trimming at V came to 4 bases and at J to 4 bases, leaving 7 bases not matched to a gene. Germline assignment: CDR1 LNHDA and CDR2 SQIVND (reference sequence). CDR3 DNA: TGTGCCAGTAGTACTCCTGGGGACAGGGCCTATGGCTACACCTTC. Residues: CASSTPGDRAYGYTF.

V gene TRBV9 combines with J gene TRBJ1-1; no clear D. This CDR3 is 13 amino acids long. The V gene lost 0 bases and the J gene lost 4 bases, with 7 bases spanning the gap. Germline V gene lookup returns CDR1 SGDLS and CDR2 YYNGEE. The CDR3 sequence: CASSVEMSTEAFF. CDR3 coding DNA: TGTGCCAGCAGCGTAGAGATGAGCACTGAAGCTTTCTTT.

V and J are TRBV6-1 and TRBJ2-7; D unclear. CDR1 and CDR2 (germline): MNHNS, SASEGT. V was pared by 4 bases and J by 3 bases, with 10 bases between. The CDR3 has 13 amino acids. CDR3 loop: CASSVKRYYEQYF. DNA for the CDR3: TGTGCCAGCAGTGTCAAGCGCTACTACGAGCAGTACTTC.

The V call is TRBV30, the J call TRBJ1-3; D is possibly TRBD1 (6 bases). Per germline, CDR1 GTSNPN and CDR2 SVGIG (reference sequence). This CDR3 is built from 15 residues. V dropped 2 bases and J dropped 0 bases, with 11 bases sitting between them. This chain's CDR3 is CAWSPGHRSGNTIYF. The CDR3 DNA reads TGTGCCTGGAGTCCGGGACATCGCTCTGGAAACACCATATATTTT.

The chain has TRBV14 and TRBJ2-1, with 7 bases lining up with TRBD1. After removal of 2 bases from V and 3 bases from J, the junction contained 1 base not matched to a gene. The CDR3 extends over 14 amino acids. Germline CDR1 reads SGHDN; CDR2 reads FVKESK. DNA of the CDR3: TGTGCCAGCAGCCAACGGGACAGCTACAATGAGCAGTTCTTC. Protein: CASSQRDSYNEQFF.

The V call is TRBV7-9, the J call TRBJ1-5; weak D call: TRBD1 (6 bases). V lost 6 bases, J lost 6 bases, and 15 bases lay in between. Germline CDR1 is SEHNR and CDR2 is FQNEAQ (reference sequence). The CDR3 is 14 residues long. The CDR3 reads CASSPIGDTQPQHF. The DNA for the CDR3 is TGTGCCAGCAGTCCGATCGGGGACACTCAGCCCCAGCATTTT.

The genes are TRBV11-2 and TRBJ1-1; D ambiguous. The CDR3 length is 15 residues. Germline V CDR1 and CDR2: SGHAT, FQNNGV. Deletions cut 6 bases from V and 4 bases from J, with 18 bases between. This CDR3 reads CASSRAGTSFTEAFF. CDR3 in DNA: TGTGCCAGCAGTCGAGCAGGAACCAGCTTCACTGAAGCTTTCTTT.

The chain recombines TRBV10-2 with TRBJ2-2; D possibly corresponds to TRBD1 (5 bases). The germline V gene encodes CDR1 WSHSY and CDR2 SAAADI. The germline V and J ends were trimmed by 5 bases and 7 bases, with 8 bases remaining between them. This CDR3 spans 12 amino acids. The CDR3 DNA is TGCGCCAGCAGTTCAGGGCACGGGGAGCTGTTTTTT. This gives the protein CASSSGHGELFF.

The chain carries TRBV19 and TRBJ1-2, with D possibly being TRBD1 (6 bases). Germline CDR1 is LNHDA and CDR2 is SQIVND (reference sequence). V lost 5 bases and J 1 base, leaving 14 bases between the germline ends. The CDR3 length is 15 residues. The CDR3 nucleotides are TGTGCCAGTAGTCCTCGGGACAACCTTAACTATGGCTACACCTTC. Its translation: CASSPRDNLNYGYTF. Full variable domain (remainder filled in from reference TRBV19 and TRBJ1-2): DGGITQSPKYLFRKEGQNVTLSCEQNLNHDAMYWYRQDPGQGLRLIYYSQIVNDFQKGDIAEGYSVSREKKESFPLTVTSAQKNPTAFYLCASSPRDNLNYGYTFGSGTRLTVV.

As regards this clone: The same CDR3 can be traced to other DNA sequences in this sample. V and J are TRBV18 and TRBJ1-5, with TRBD1 matching over 7 bases. The CDR3 totals 14 residues. V lost 6 bases and J lost 5; bases outside the gene matches: 7. Germline CDR1 KGHSH, CDR2 LQKENI. CDR3 protein: CASSPRQGDQPQHF. Written as DNA, the CDR3 is TGTGCCAGCTCCCCGCGACAGGGAGATCAGCCCCAGCATTTT.

The J gene is TRBJ2-7, the V gene TRBV7-9; the match to TRBD1 covers 7 bases. V shed 0 bases, J shed 5 bases, and the junction held 7 bases outside the gene matches. The CDR3 contains 15 residues. Germline V lookup: CDR1 SEHNR, CDR2 FQNEAQ (reference sequence). The CDR3 bases are TGTGCCAGCAGCTTAGCACAGGGGAGAGGTGACGAGCAGTACTTC. It is translated as CASSLAQGRGDEQYF.

The V gene is TRBV6-1, the J gene TRBJ1-1; D unresolved. The germline V and J ends were trimmed by 6 bases and 0 bases, with 5 bases remaining between them. Germline V gene data show CDR1 as MNHNS and CDR2 as SASEGT. The CDR3 extends over 12 amino acids. The DNA of the CDR3 is TGTGCCAGCAGCAATGTGAACACTGAAGCTTTCTTT. This encodes CASSNVNTEAFF.

This clone was counted between two and nine times. The rearrangement links TRBV7-2 to TRBJ2-3; D possibly corresponds to TRBD2 (6 bases). The CDR3 is made up of 14 amino acids. Trimming pared 3 bases from V and 3 bases from J, leaving 10 bases between. Germline V CDR1 and CDR2: SGHTA, FQGNSA. The CDR3 sequence: CASSLRGRTDTQYF. The CDR3 DNA reads as TGTGCCAGCAGCTTGCGGGGAAGAACAGATACGCAGTATTTT. Supplemented by reference TRBV7-2 and TRBJ2-3, the full variable domain reads GAGVSQSPSNKVTEKGKDVELRCDPISGHTALYWYRQSLGQGLEFLIYFQGNSAPDKSGLPSDRFSAERTGGSVSTLTIQRTQQEDSAVYLCASSLRGRTDTQYFGPGTRLTVL.